This T cell receptor (beta chain) was recovered during a study of T cell repertoires in cytomegalovirus infection. This clonotype was found a few times. CDR1 and CDR2 from the germline V gene are ENHRY and SYGVKD. There are 17 residues in the CDR3. V shed 2 bases, J shed 1 base, and the junction held 10 bases outside the gene matches. TCRdb independently ran MiXCR on the reads; one entry per CDR3 protein. The sample shows about 230,000 distinct CDR3 sequences, about 23% of them seen only once. The source of this sequence is a human donor in good health (CMV status not recorded). Some clones in this sample may be carry-over from other donors' samples. Material for sequencing was CD8+ T cells from PBMCs. This chain uses TRBV10-3 with TRBJ1-1, with TRBD1 identical over 7 bases. The CDR3 nucleotides read TGTGCCATCAGTGAGACGGGGACAGTATATCGGAACACTGAAGCTTTCTTT. The encoded protein is CAISETGTVYRNTEAFF.